This T cell receptor (beta chain) comes out of a study of T cell changes during pregnancy in multiple sclerosis. TCRdb keeps only in-frame clones here, not all; method: immunoSEQ multiplex PCR. The sample contains tens of thousands of clones, approximately 86% of which appear only once. The CDR3 is made up of 12 amino acids. The ends were cut back, 7 bases at V and 5 bases at J, with 11 bases in the middle. Germline V gene lookup returns CDR1 SNHLY and CDR2 FYNNEI. The sample here was CD4+ T cells from peripheral blood mononuclear cells, taken in the third trimester of pregnancy. This TCR was recovered from a female donor with multiple sclerosis, enrolled in a pregnancy study. This chain joins TRBV2 and TRBJ1-2; D gene uncertain. The DNA of the CDR3 is TGTGCCAGCACCCCCTCGGGGTATGGCTACACCTTC. The encoded protein is CASTPSGYGYTF.